The clone carrying this TCR beta chain was observed many times. The lymph nodes were axillary draining lymph nodes from breast cancer patients. The length of the CDR3 is 14 residues. Germline CDR1 MNHNS, CDR2 SASEGT. With 8 bases removed from V and 3 bases from J, the gap between germline ends came to 11 bases. TCRdb analysed the multiplex PCR reads with MiXCR anew, one entry per CDR3 protein. The sample lists 150,000 to 200,000 distinct CDR3 sequences; more than 25% were seen once. This sample is part of a study of breast tumors, draining lymph nodes, adjacent tissues. The source of this sequence is a female donor with breast cancer. Some clones in this sample may be carry-over from other donors' samples. Sequencing was done on a sample of axillary lymph node tissue. The rearrangement joins TRBV6-1 to TRBJ1-6; D gene unclear. As DNA, the CDR3 is TGTGCCAGCGGGCTGCCCAGCTATAATTCACCCCTCCACTTT. Its protein is CASGLPSYNSPLHF.